This TCR beta chain is from a study of cytomegalovirus exposure and HLA in healthy donors. Profiling relied on immunoSEQ multiplex PCR, and the TCRdb table lists in-frame clones only, not all of them. This table holds 52,000 or so clones, 89% found once. The CDR3 has 17 residues. The sample comprised PBMCs. The V and J genes are TRBV21-1 and TRBJ1-2. TRBV21-1 constitutes a pseudogene. This sequence originates from a woman under 30 in good health and CMV-seronegative. This CDR3 is CASSWRRGGAIGYGYTF. As DNA, the CDR3 is TGTGCCAGCAGCTGGCGAAGAGGGGGGGCGATCGGCTATGGCTACACCTTC.